The present entry profiles one T cell receptor (beta chain) with its context. No antigen is known for it. The data stem from a study of T cells in narcolepsy. Study as a whole: Enrolled donors included narcolepsy type 1 or type 2 patients and healthy controls.

Germline-derived CDR1 and CDR2 are MDHEN and SYDVKM. The CDR3 covers 14 residues. V was cut by 3 bases and J by 0 bases, with 6 bases left in between. Using immunoSEQ multiplex PCR, the repertoire was profiled, and TCRdb retains in-frame clones only, with some absent. The sample has more than 30,000 clones; approximately 80% are singletons. Study-wide results and limits: Comparing one patient's CSF and blood CD4+ clonotypes highlighted HCRT- and TRIB2-specific autoreactive clonotypes. Reportedly, autoreactive clonotypes were serially detected in patients' blood but not controls'. Some memory CD4+ repertoires had no autoreactive clone sequences.

The clonotype originates from a human donor with narcolepsy. This chain links TRBV28 with TRBJ2-1; no reliable D call. Material for sequencing was CD45RA- memory CD4+ T cells from PBMCs. CDR3 sequence (DNA): TGTGCCAGCAGTTTGACTGGCTCCTACAATGAGCAGTTCTTC. Amino acid sequence: CASSLTGSYNEQFF.